This T cell receptor beta chain was recorded in a study of blood T cell repertoires in COVID-19. Across the study: Sources were T cells, B-cell-depleted T cells, or PBMCs; the material itself was cDNA or gDNA.

This clone has at least ten counts. Per the original data handling: Amplification with reference gene primers provided the estimates of nucleated cell counts. Only in-frame clones appear in the TCRdb table, and some are missing; sequencing was by immunoSEQ multiplex PCR. The DNA gave D and trimming, while V, J and clone size come from that table. The sample holds around 250,000 clones; about 80% are singletons and the top ten take 1.5% to 2%. Trimming removed 4 bases from V and 2 bases from J; junction bases left unmatched: 16. The CDR3 has 19 residues. Germline V gene sequence: CDR1 KGHDR, CDR2 SFDVKD.

This receptor was obtained from a woman over 75 with acute or convalescent COVID-19. The specimen was peripheral blood. V usage is TRBV24-1 and J usage is TRBJ2-5, with 9 bases aligning to TRBD1. In DNA form, the CDR3 reads TGTGCCACCAGTGACACGAACACCGGGACAGGGTTGCATCAAGAGACCCAGTACTTC. Its protein is CATSDTNTGTGLHQETQYF.